The 9 T cell receptor beta chains below were found in one sample sequenced in a study of identical twins' blood T cells. TCRdb re-called the 5' RACE reads with MiXCR, one entry per CDR3 protein. The sample shows fewer than 450,000 distinct CDR3 sequences, 25% to 35% of them seen only once. The specimen was PBMCs. The receptors shown here come from a woman between 18 and 50 years old in good health.

This clonotype showed up just a few times. The chain couples TRBV14 to TRBJ1-2; D remains ambiguous. This CDR3 region has 13 residues. Germline V CDR1 and CDR2: SGHDN, FVKESK. V was clipped by 5 bases and J by 2 bases, with 9 bases between them. CDR3 region: CASSASWNYGYTF. The CDR3 nucleotides read TGTGCCAGCAGCGCGAGCTGGAACTATGGCTACACCTTC.

Turning to this clonotype: A read error may account for a junction end that differs from germline. This chain uses TRBV4-3 with TRBJ2-1; D may be TRBD2 (6 bases). CDR1 LGHNA and CDR2 YSLEER come from the germline V gene. CDR3 length: 16 amino acids. CDR3 region: CASSQESSGLLNEQFF. In DNA, the CDR3 is TGCGCCAGTAGCCAAGAATCGAGCGGGCTTCTCAATGAGCAGTTCTTC.

This chain uses TRBV3-1 with TRBJ1-6; 10 bases align to TRBD1. After removal of 7 bases from V and 14 bases from J, the junction contained 11 bases not matched to a gene. This CDR3 spans 14 amino acids. Germline loops: CDR1 LGHDT, CDR2 YNNKEL (reference sequence). CDR3 region: CASTPGQGSLALHF. For the CDR3, the DNA is TGTGCCAGCACCCCGGGACAGGGGTCTTTGGCCCTCCACTTT.

The chain uses TRBV19 and TRBJ2-1, with 10 bases that match TRBD2. V lost 7 bases and J lost 5; bases outside the gene matches: 5. Germline V gene sequence: CDR1 LNHDA, CDR2 SQIVND (reference sequence). The CDR3 is 14 amino acids. The CDR3, as DNA: TGTGCCAGTAATGGACTAGCGGAACACAATGAGCAGTTCTTC. It encodes CASNGLAEHNEQFF.

V is TRBV20-1 and J is TRBJ2-1; weak D call: TRBD2 (6 bases). CDR3 size: 14 residues. Trimming shortened V by 6 bases and J by 6 bases, and 18 bases separated the two germline ends. Germline CDR1 reads DFQATT; CDR2 reads SNEGSKA (reference sequence). This CDR3 is CSATIHSSANEQFF. CDR3 DNA: TGCAGTGCCACGATTCACTCTAGCGCCAATGAGCAGTTCTTC.

This clonotype has more than one count but fewer than ten. This sequence joins TRBV4-1 and TRBJ2-3; no firm D call. V was pared by 0 bases and J by 8 bases, with 12 bases between. This CDR3 is 14 amino acids long. Germline-derived CDR1 and CDR2 are MGHRA and YSYEKL. The CDR3, as DNA: TGCGCCAGCAGCCAAGATAACGGAGAGAGTACGCAGTATTTT. It is translated as CASSQDNGESTQYF.

The rearrangement joins TRBV20-1 to TRBJ2-3; no definite D call. The CDR3 totals 12 residues. The germline V gene encodes CDR1 DFQATT and CDR2 SNEGSKA (reference sequence). The V gene lost 6 bases and the J gene lost 11 bases, with 18 bases spanning the gap. CDR3 residues: CSAQTTPVMQYF. The CDR3 DNA sequence: TGCAGTGCCCAGACGACTCCCGTCATGCAGTATTTT.

The rearrangement uses TRBV7-9 and TRBJ2-2, with a possible D match to TRBD2 (5 bases). CDR3 length: 15 residues. CDR1 is SEHNR, CDR2 FQNEAQ, per germline (reference sequence). The V and J ends lost 2 bases and 3 bases respectively, with 10 bases between them. CDR3 amino acids: CASSLLSGDTGELFF. The CDR3 DNA reads as TGTGCCAGCAGCTTATTAAGCGGAGACACCGGGGAGCTGTTTTTT.

The chain combines TRBV7-6 with TRBJ2-2; 15 bases are shared with TRBD2. Germline-derived CDR1 and CDR2 are SGHVS and FNYEAQ. V trimming: 0 bases; J trimming: 8 bases; junction bases outside the gene matches: 7. The CDR3 runs 18 residues. The CDR3 sequence: CASSLAPGLAGGYGELFF. CDR3 bases: TGTGCCAGCAGCTTAGCACCGGGACTAGCGGGAGGATATGGGGAGCTGTTTTTT.